This T cell receptor beta chain is from a study of cytomegalovirus exposure and HLA in healthy donors. CDR1 SEHNR and CDR2 FQNEAQ come from the germline V gene (reference sequence). Trimming took off 4 bases at V and 5 bases at J, with 17 bases between the two ends. The CDR3 contains 16 residues. Primers for the PCR totalled 60 Vbeta and 13 Jbeta. Profiling relied on immunoSEQ multiplex PCR, and the TCRdb table lists in-frame clones only, not all of them. The top ten hold 1.5% to 2% of the sample, which has tens of thousands of clones, about 84% seen once. The TCR sequence derives from a man aged 30 to 45 in good health and CMV-seronegative. Material: PBMCs. The chain links TRBV7-9 to TRBJ1-4; D remains ambiguous. CDR3 nucleotide sequence: TGTGCCAGCAGCTCCCCGGATAGCGGAGTGAATGAAAAACTGTTTTTT. Translation: CASSSPDSGVNEKLFF.